The 12 T cell receptor beta chains below all came from one sample that was sequenced in a study of blood T cell repertoires in COVID-19. TCRdb's table, derived via immunoSEQ multiplex PCR, lists solely in-frame clones and lacks some. Of fewer than 80,000 clones listed, roughly nine tenths are singletons. Input material: peripheral blood. The origin of the receptors is a woman aged 80 or over with active or convalescent COVID-19.

The chain is built from TRBV5-6 and TRBJ1-3, with TRBD1 matching 9 bases. V was clipped by 0 bases and J by 2 bases; unmatched bases: 0. In germline, CDR1 is SGHDT, CDR2 YYEEEE. CDR3 length equals 15 residues. The CDR3 spells CASSLGTGAGNTIYF. As DNA, the CDR3 is TGTGCCAGCAGCTTGGGGACAGGGGCTGGAAACACCATATATTTT.

Here the CDR3 reads CASSLAGGPDTQYF. CDR3 nucleotides: TGCGCCAGCAGCTTGGCGGGGGGGCCAGATACGCAGTATTTT. This chain links TRBV5-1 with TRBJ2-3; TRBD2 matches at 8 bases. The CDR3 runs to 14 residues. Trimming at V came to 0 bases and at J to 4 bases, leaving 1 base not matched to a gene. Germline V gene sequence: CDR1 SGHRS, CDR2 YFSETQ.

The chain carries TRBV7-9 and TRBJ2-2, with 8 bases identical to TRBD2. The CDR3 consists of 16 residues. V shed 6 bases and J 2 bases; nucleotides not matched to a gene: 8. The germline V gene encodes CDR1 SEHNR and CDR2 FQNEAQ (reference sequence). CDR3 coding DNA: TGTGCCAGCAGTGAAGCGGGGGCCATAAACACCGGGGAGCTGTTTTTT. Residues: CASSEAGAINTGELFF.

V is TRBV6-5 and J is TRBJ2-1; the D gene is possibly TRBD2 (5 bases). Trimming left V 3 bases short and J 7 bases short, with 13 bases between. CDR3 size: 14 residues. Germline CDR1 and CDR2: MNHEY and SVGAGI. The CDR3 DNA sequence: TGTGCCAGCAGTTATTCCCAAACTAGGAATGAGCAGTTCTTC. Its protein product is CASSYSQTRNEQFF.

This chain connects TRBV29-1 to TRBJ1-1, with 8 bases aligning to TRBD1. Germline V gene data show CDR1 as SQVTM and CDR2 as ANQGSEA. This CDR3 spans 13 amino acids. With 7 bases clipped from V and 2 bases from J, the junction kept 6 bases outside the gene matches. The CDR3 spells CSGGDRINTEAFF. CDR3 bases: TGCAGCGGGGGGGACAGGATTAACACTGAAGCTTTCTTT.

The chain employs TRBV4-3 and TRBJ1-5; D remains ambiguous. The CDR3 spans 14 residues. Per the germline V gene, CDR1 is LGHNA and CDR2 is YSLEER. Deletions cut 1 base from V and 1 base from J, with 5 bases between. The CDR3 here is CASSQVESNQPQHF. CDR3 nucleotides: TGCGCCAGCAGCCAAGTAGAGAGCAATCAGCCCCAGCATTTT.

J is TRBJ2-4 and V is TRBV19, with D uncertain. The CDR3 has 15 residues. The germline V gene has CDR1 LNHDA and CDR2 SQIVND (reference sequence). Trimming took 4 bases from V and 0 from J, leaving 10 bases between them. The CDR3 is CASSKQLLAKNIQYF. The CDR3 DNA reads TGTGCCAGTAGTAAACAGCTTTTAGCCAAAAACATTCAGTACTTC.

The chain recombines TRBV18 with TRBJ1-1; D uncertain. Deletions cut 3 bases from V and 0 bases from J, with 8 bases between. The CDR3 contains 14 residues. Germline CDR1 reads KGHSH; CDR2 reads LQKENI. CDR3 sequence (DNA): TGTGCCAGCTCACCGCGGGGATTGAACACTGAAGCTTTCTTT. Amino acids: CASSPRGLNTEAFF.

The V call is TRBV6-7, the J call TRBJ1-5, with D tentatively TRBD1 (5 bases). TRBV6-7 is reported as an ORF; its role is uncertain. The germline V and J ends were trimmed by 7 bases and 0 bases, with 13 bases remaining between them. The CDR3 loop spans 15 amino acids. The CDR3 region is CASTTGGDSNQPQHF. CDR3 DNA sequence: TGTGCCAGCACAACGGGAGGGGATAGCAATCAGCCCCAGCATTTT.

This chain links TRBV6-4 with TRBJ2-1; D gene ambiguous. Trimming cost V 4 bases and J 5 bases, with 3 bases left between them. Germline CDR1 and CDR2: MRHNA and SNTAGT. The CDR3 length is 11 residues. As DNA, the CDR3 is TGTGCCAGCAGTGCTAACAATGAGCAGTTCTTC. This sequence encodes CASSANNEQFF.

V usage is TRBV5-1 and J usage is TRBJ1-2; 8 bases line up with TRBD1. Per the germline V gene, CDR1 is SGHRS and CDR2 is YFSETQ. The CDR3 totals 14 residues. V lost 3 bases and J lost 3; bases outside the gene matches: 4. The CDR3 nucleotides are TGCGCCAGCAGCTCGCCAGGGGGCCACTATGGCTACACCTTC. Encoded protein: CASSSPGGHYGYTF.

V usage is TRBV19 and J usage is TRBJ2-2, with D possibly matching TRBD1 (5 bases). The CDR3 runs to 13 residues. The V gene's germline CDR1 is LNHDA and CDR2 SQIVND (reference sequence). V was shortened by 6 bases and J by 7 bases, with 12 bases between the two germline ends. CDR3 loop: CASRTRTRGELFF. CDR3 bases: TGTGCCAGTAGGACTCGGACACGCGGGGAGCTGTTTTTT.